These T cell receptor beta chains were read from a single sample in a study of cytotoxic CD8 clonotypes in ibrutinib-treated CLL. TCRdb's table, derived via immunoSEQ multiplex PCR, lists solely in-frame clones and lacks some. The top ten clones hold around 3.1% of a sample with 150,000 to 200,000 clones, roughly 84% of them seen once. Sequenced material: PBMCs, taken at disease progression, from a patient treated with ibrutinib. The receptors derive from a human donor with chronic lymphocytic leukemia. The CDR3 runs from the conserved cysteine through the conserved F or W. The D gene is left open where the match is weak. Only part of the rows carry a size: once, few, many, or a class if the clone is expanded.

size,J,V,D,DNA,CDR3
few,TRBJ2-6,TRBV15,NA,TGTGCCACCAGCACGGACGGATCTGGGGCCAACGTCCTGACTTTC,CATSTDGSGANVLTF
NA,TRBJ2-7,TRBV7-3,NA,TGTGCCAGCAGCTTAGGGGACGAGCAGTACTTC,CASSLGDEQYF
NA,TRBJ2-2,TRBV9,TRBD2,TGTGCCAGCTCCGGTACTAGCGGGAACACCGGGGAGCTGTTTTTT,CASSGTSGNTGELFF
NA,TRBJ2-1,TRBV5-1,TRBD2,TGCGCCAGCAGCTTGGCGGGGGGAGGGCCAAATGAGCAGTTCTTC,CASSLAGGGPNEQFF
NA,TRBJ2-7,TRBV7-2,NA,TGTGCCAGCAGCTTAGTTTCCTACGAGCAGTACTTC,CASSLVSYEQYF
NA,TRBJ2-1,TRBV11-3,NA,TGTGCCAGCAGCCTAGCACGGGAGCAGTTCTTC,CASSLAREQFF
medium-sized,TRBJ1-2,TRBV6-1,NA,TGTGCCAGCAGTGAATCCCCCGAATTAGATGCGGTTGGCTACACCTTC,CASSESPELDAVGYTF
NA,TRBJ2-3,TRBV30,NA,TGTGCCTGGAGTCCGGGCCTAGGAGGGACAGATACGCAGTATTTT,CAWSPGLGGTDTQYF
NA,TRBJ2-3,TRBV5-4,NA,TGTGCCAGCAGCCCCGACAGCTCAGATACGCAGTATTTT,CASSPDSSDTQYF
few,TRBJ1-3,TRBV19,NA,TGTGCCAGTAGCAGGGACACCTTCATCTCTGGAAACACCATATATTTT,CASSRDTFISGNTIYF
once,TRBJ2-7,TRBV7-9,NA,TGTGCCAGCAGCCGCGACCAGTCCTACTACGAGCAGTACTTC,CASSRDQSYYEQYF
NA,TRBJ1-4,TRBV7-8,TRBD1,TGTGCCAGCAGTCAGAACAGGGGGACTAATGAAAAACTGTTTTTT,CASSQNRGTNEKLFF
NA,TRBJ2-3,TRBV5-1,TRBD1,TGCGCCAGCAGCGGTGGACAGGGGGCCACAGATACGCAGTATTTT,CASSGGQGATDTQYF
NA,TRBJ2-1,TRBV7-2,TRBD2,TGTGCCAGCAGCTTAGGTGGGACTAGTATCTACAATGAGCAGTTCTTC,CASSLGGTSIYNEQFF
NA,TRBJ1-5,TRBV5-4,NA,TGTGCCAGCAGCTTGGAGCGTAGTCAGCCCCAGCATTTT,CASSLERSQPQHF
NA,TRBJ2-7,TRBV19,TRBD1,TGTGCCAGTACAGCATCCGGGACAGGGGGCTACGAGCAGTACTTC,CASTASGTGGYEQYF
NA,TRBJ1-1,TRBV5-8,NA,TGTGCCAGCAGCTTGATCCAGGACACTGAAGCTTTCTTT,CASSLIQDTEAFF
once,TRBJ2-3,TRBV19,TRBD2,TGTGCCAGTAGCGGCCGCCATAGGGGACTAGCGTATGACACAGATACGCAGTATTTT,CASSGRHRGLAYDTDTQYF
NA,TRBJ1-4,TRBV27,NA,TGTGCCACCCAGTCGAATGAAAAACTGTTTTTT,CATQSNEKLFF
NA,TRBJ1-2,TRBV7-9,NA,TGTGCCAGCAGCTTACACAACGAGGGGGTTGATGGCTACACCTTC,CASSLHNEGVDGYTF
NA,TRBJ2-7,TRBV28,TRBD1,TGTGCCAGCAGTTTCAGGGGGATTCCCTACGAGCAGTACTTC,CASSFRGIPYEQYF
few,TRBJ2-5,TRBV7-9,NA,TGTGCCAGCAGCCTGACTGGGAGCCAAGAGACCCAGTACTTC,CASSLTGSQETQYF
NA,TRBJ1-5,TRBV19,NA,TGTGCCAGTAGTATTGGAAGTATACAGCCCCAGCATTTT,CASSIGSIQPQHF
NA,TRBJ2-5,TRBV25-1,NA,TGTGCCAGCAGTGCGGGGGCCGCGTACCAAGAGACCCAGTACTTC,CASSAGAAYQETQYF
NA,TRBJ1-2,TRBV6-1,NA,TGTGCCAGCAGATCGGGGACTTATGGCTACACCTTC,CASRSGTYGYTF
NA,TRBJ2-3,TRBV9,TRBD1,TGTGCCAGCAGCGACAGGGGTCAGGGCAGAGATACGCAGTATTTT,CASSDRGQGRDTQYF
few,TRBJ2-7,TRBV19,TRBD2,TGTGCCAGTAGTAAGACCGGGACTAGCGGGTCCTACGAGCAGTACTTC,CASSKTGTSGSYEQYF
NA,TRBJ1-2,TRBV7-6,NA,TGTGCCAGCAGCCCCCCAGGGGTGGCTAACTATGGCTACACCTTC,CASSPPGVANYGYTF
once,TRBJ2-1,TRBV19,NA,TGTGCCAGTACCCTATACAGGGACTTAGACACTCCCTACAATGAGCAGTTCTTC,CASTLYRDLDTPYNEQFF
NA,TRBJ2-1,TRBV18,TRBD1,TGTGCCAGCTCACCACCGGACAGGTCAGTCTCCAATGAGCAGTTCTTC,CASSPPDRSVSNEQFF
once,TRBJ2-3,TRBV25-1,NA,TGTGCCAGCAGGGAAGGTGCCCGAGGGGGTACGCAGTATTTT,CASREGARGGTQYF
NA,TRBJ2-7,TRBV11-2,NA,TGTGCCAGCAGCTTAGTCGGGGGCTACGAGCAGTACTTC,CASSLVGGYEQYF
NA,TRBJ2-7,TRBV6-6,TRBD2,TGTGCCAGCCATCGGGGGGGATCCTACGAGCAGTACTTC,CASHRGGSYEQYF
NA,TRBJ2-6,TRBV19,NA,TGTGCCAGTAGTTCTTTGACAGGCCACTCTGGGGCCAACGTCCTGACTTTC,CASSSLTGHSGANVLTF
NA,TRBJ1-4,TRBV9,TRBD1,TGTGCCAGCAGTGTTCTCGGACAGGGGGATAGGACTAATGAAAAACTGTTTTTT,CASSVLGQGDRTNEKLFF
NA,TRBJ1-2,TRBV7-2,NA,TGTGCCAGCAGCTTTGTCGGGATTAACTATGGCTACACCTTC,CASSFVGINYGYTF
NA,TRBJ1-3,TRBV7-7,NA,TGTGCCAGCAGCCCGCTGAGGGGGGGCAGCTCTGGAAACACCATATATTTT,CASSPLRGGSSGNTIYF
NA,TRBJ2-7,TRBV5-1,NA,TGCGCCAGCAGCTGGGCAAACTCCTACGAGCAGTACTTC,CASSWANSYEQYF
few,TRBJ2-2,TRBV7-9,NA,TGTGCCAGCAGCCGGTTAGGCTCAAGAATGAACGCAACCGGGGAGCTGTTTTTT,CASSRLGSRMNATGELFF
once,TRBJ1-5,TRBV28,NA,TGTGCCAGCAGTTTTACTTCTTCATCGGGGTTTAAGGATCAGCCCCAGCATTTT,CASSFTSSSGFKDQPQHF
NA,TRBJ1-1,TRBV21-1,NA,TGTGCCAGCACCCCCCTCATGGGCAGGGCGAAGAGGAACACTGAAGCTTTCTTT,CASTPLMGRAKRNTEAFF
NA,TRBJ2-6,TRBV7-3,TRBD1,TGTGCCAGCGCAAGACAGGGCCCTGGGGCCAACGTCCTGACTTTC,CASARQGPGANVLTF
NA,TRBJ2-3,TRBV7-9,TRBD2,TGTGCCAGCAGCTCCCTACTAGCGGAGATTACAGATACGCAGTATTTT,CASSSLLAEITDTQYF
few,TRBJ1-1,TRBV15,NA,TGTGCCACCAGCAGGGCGGGGATGGCTGAAGCTTTCTTT,CATSRAGMAEAFF
once,TRBJ2-7,TRBV5-4,TRBD2,TGTGCCAGCAGCTCTCGGACTAGCGGGACCTACGAGCAGTACTTC,CASSSRTSGTYEQYF
NA,TRBJ2-6,TRBV5-3,TRBD2,TGTGCCAGAAGCCGTATGGGACTAGCGCAAAGCTCTGGGGCCAACGTCCTGACTTTC,CARSRMGLAQSSGANVLTF
NA,TRBJ1-2,TRBV6-5,NA,TGTGCCAGCAGTTACGGCAGGGATGAGGGCTACACCTTC,CASSYGRDEGYTF
NA,TRBJ2-7,TRBV5-1,TRBD1,TGCGCCAGCAGCTTGGGGGGAGGACAGGGCGGCGAGCAGTACTTC,CASSLGGGQGGEQYF
few,TRBJ1-2,TRBV5-3,NA,TGTGCCAGAAGATCCGGGATCGCTAACTATGGCTACACCTTC,CARRSGIANYGYTF
NA,TRBJ2-7,TRBV5-5,NA,TGTGCCAGCAGCCCCGGGGCAGGGGACCCCTACGAGCAGTACTTC,CASSPGAGDPYEQYF
once,TRBJ1-3,TRBV27,NA,TGTGCCAGCAGCCGCCATCTGTCTGGAAACACCATATATTTT,CASSRHLSGNTIYF
NA,TRBJ2-5,TRBV6-1,TRBD2,TGTGCCAGCTCCCGGGGGGAGATGCTCCGAGAGACCCAGTACTTC,CASSRGEMLRETQYF
few,TRBJ1-2,TRBV10-3,TRBD1,TGTGCCATCAGTGAGCCGGGACAGGAGACCTATGGCTACACCTTC,CAISEPGQETYGYTF
NA,TRBJ2-7,TRBV6-6,TRBD2,TGTGCCAGCAGTTATCCTAGCGGGGACGGGTCCTACGAGCAGTACTTC,CASSYPSGDGSYEQYF
few,TRBJ1-5,TRBV25-1,NA,TGTGCCAGCAGTGGGGCCGTCGATCAGCCCCAGCATTTT,CASSGAVDQPQHF
NA,TRBJ2-1,TRBV11-1,TRBD2,TGTGCCAGCAGCTTAGCGGGAGGGGCCTACAATGAGCAGTTCTTC,CASSLAGGAYNEQFF
NA,TRBJ2-1,TRBV18,TRBD2,TGTGCCAGCTCACAGTTAGCGGGAGGCTTATACAATGAGCAGTTCTTC,CASSQLAGGLYNEQFF